This entry concerns a single T cell receptor beta chain. Its target is unknown. This record belongs to a study of OX40 agonist ivuxolimab in advanced cancers. About the study: Partial responses were observed in three patients, of whom one had hepatocellular carcinoma and two had cutaneous melanoma.

Sampled blood was obtained at baseline, cycle 4 day 1, and cycle 7 day 1. V was shortened by 0 bases and J by 5 bases, with 11 bases between the two germline ends. Germline V lookup: CDR1 GTSNPN, CDR2 SVGIG (reference sequence). The CDR3 loop spans 15 amino acids. The table came from immunoSEQ multiplex PCR; TCRdb's copy has only in-frame clones and leaves some out. The table includes about 79,000 clones, under 90% detected once. Broader study findings: Also showing low normalized T-cell clonal expansion were some of the nonresponders.

This clonotype was sampled from an adult with an advanced solid tumor such as melanoma, head and neck, liver or kidney cancer. This sample comprised CD4+ or CD8+ T cells sorted from blood, obtained in a trial of the OX40 agonist ivuxolimab. The chain uses TRBV30 and TRBJ1-6; D is undetermined. The CDR3 spells CAWSVRASNNSPLHF. The DNA of the CDR3 is TGTGCCTGGAGTGTACGCGCGTCCAATAATTCACCCCTCCACTTT. The whole variable domain, remainder taken from reference TRBV30 and TRBJ1-6, is SQTIHQWPATLVQPVGSPLSLECTVEGTSNPNLYWYRQAAGRGLQLLFYSVGIGQISSEVPQNLSASRPQDRQFILSSKKLLLSDSGFYLCAWSVRASNNSPLHFGNGTRLTVT.